The 16 T cell receptor beta chains below all came from one sample that was sequenced in a study of blood T cell repertoires in COVID-19 (dated by TCRdb to the early 2020s). The library came from the immunoSEQ multiplex PCR assay. TCRdb retrieved this table from immuneACCESS and kept in-frame rearrangements only. Not all clones are present; in checked studies, unresolved V genes account for under half, and no reason is known for the remainder. Present in this sample are a few hundred thousand clones, 90% of which were seen just once. Together, the top ten hold 2.1% of the sample. Specimen: peripheral blood. The receptor set was obtained from a woman aged 55-69 years with COVID-19, enrolled during active disease.

The chain combines TRBV13 with TRBJ1-6, with D maybe TRBD1 (6 bases). Looked up from germline, CDR1 is PRHDT and CDR2 is FYEKMQ (reference sequence). This CDR3 has 15 amino acids. Deletions cut 5 bases from V and 7 bases from J, with 15 bases between. The CDR3 coding sequence is TGTGCCAGCAGCGAAACCCGGACAGTCAATTCACCCCTCCACTTT. Its protein is CASSETRTVNSPLHF.

The chain combines TRBV4-3 with TRBJ2-7, with a tentative D call TRBD1 (6 bases). V was clipped by 2 bases and J by 0 bases, with 17 bases between them. Germline CDR1 and CDR2: LGHNA and YSLEER. The CDR3 contains 17 residues. Written as DNA, the CDR3 is TGCGCCAGCAGCCAATTCCCTCCAGGGGTTCGCTCCTACGAGCAGTACTTC. Translating it yields CASSQFPPGVRSYEQYF.

This clone was counted once. This sequence joins TRBV21-1 and TRBJ2-3; TRBD2, as called in the table, went unchecked against the DNA. TRBV21-1 is labeled a pseudogene. The length of the CDR3 is 14 residues. The CDR3, as DNA: TGTGCCAGCAGCCCTGATTCTAGGCGGGGGGCCCGGTATTTT. It specifies CASSPDSRRGARYF.

This rearrangement joins TRBV23-1 to TRBJ1-2; 8 bases align to TRBD1. TRBV23-1 is flagged as an ORF with uncertain function. V dropped 4 bases and J dropped 4; count of bases not matched to a gene: 2. The CDR3 has 13 residues. As DNA, the CDR3 is TGCGCCAGCAGTCCGGACAGGGTCTATGGCTACACCTTC. Translating it yields CASSPDRVYGYTF.

This chain links TRBV6-2 or TRBV6-3 with TRBJ1-6; unclear D gene. V lost 5 bases, J lost 9 bases, and 17 bases lay in between. This CDR3 region has 15 residues. The germline gives CDR1 MNHEY, CDR2 SVGEGT. The CDR3 DNA sequence: TGTGCCAGCAGTAACGGGGAGATTATCCTTTCACCCCTCCACTTT. Translated, it gives CASSNGEIILSPLHF.

The V and J genes are TRBV9 and TRBJ2-4; 11 bases fit TRBD1. The trim removed 0 bases at V and 8 bases at J, leaving 7 bases unmatched. Looked up from germline, CDR1 is SGDLS and CDR2 is YYNGEE. The CDR3 has 16 residues. CDR3 sequence (DNA): TGTGCCAGCAGCGTAGCTGGACAGGGGGCGCTAGACATTCAGTACTTC. Amino acid sequence: CASSVAGQGALDIQYF.

The chain recombines TRBV19 with TRBJ2-5, with D possibly TRBD1 on 5 matching bases. From germline, CDR1 is LNHDA and CDR2 SQIVND (reference sequence). The CDR3 covers 16 residues. The V end was cut by 5 bases, the J end by 5 bases, with 21 bases between. CDR3 coding DNA: TGTGCCAGTAGTCTGCAGGGTGCAAGCTATGGGGAGACCCAGTACTTC. This codes for CASSLQGASYGETQYF.

The CDR3 DNA reads TGCGCCAGCAGCCAAGATCGACTGACAGGCGGGAACACTGAAGCTTTCTTT. Its protein is CASSQDRLTGGNTEAFF. The J gene is TRBJ1-1, the V gene TRBV4-3; tentative D call: TRBD1 (6 bases). V shed 0 bases and J shed 1 base, with 15 bases lying between them. There are 17 residues in the CDR3. Germline lookup yields CDR1 LGHNA and CDR2 YSLEER.

The chain uses TRBV12-3 or TRBV12-4 and TRBJ1-2, with 7 bases identical to TRBD1. The CDR3 runs to 12 residues. The junction had 7 bases not matched to a gene; V was cut back by 11 bases and J by 4 bases. CDR3 sequence: CAVPRDSYGYTF. The CDR3 DNA is TGTGCCGTCCCAAGGGACAGCTATGGCTACACCTTC.

J is TRBJ2-1 and V is TRBV18; 8 bases agree with TRBD2. Germline CDR1 and CDR2: KGHSH and LQKENI. J gave up 4 bases and V 4 bases, and 3 bases lay outside the gene matches. This CDR3 has 14 amino acids. The CDR3 region is CASSLGLVYNEQFF. The CDR3 bases are TGTGCCAGCTCACTGGGACTAGTATACAATGAGCAGTTCTTC.

The V gene is TRBV5-1, the J gene TRBJ2-1, with D unclear. CDR1 is SGHRS and CDR2 is YFSETQ in the germline V gene. V gave up 0 bases and J gave up 0 bases, with 7 bases separating them. CDR3 length: 15 residues. DNA of the CDR3: TGCGCCAGCAGCTTGGAACGCTACTCCTACAATGAGCAGTTCTTC. Amino acid sequence: CASSLERYSYNEQFF.

J is TRBJ2-1 and V is TRBV19; D not resolved. Trimming took off 1 base at V and 7 bases at J, with 17 bases between the two ends. The CDR3 totals 16 residues. Germline loops: CDR1 LNHDA, CDR2 SQIVND (reference sequence). The CDR3, as DNA: TGTGCCAGTAGTATAGGTCAGATACTACTGGTGAATGAGCAGTTCTTC. This encodes CASSIGQILLVNEQFF.

The rearrangement uses TRBV27 and TRBJ1-1; D ambiguous. Deletions cut 3 bases from V and 2 bases from J, with 7 bases between. This CDR3 contains 13 residues. CDR1 is MNHEY, CDR2 SMNVEV, per germline (reference sequence). This CDR3 reads CASSFLRNTEAFF. The DNA for the CDR3 is TGTGCCAGCAGTTTTTTGCGAAACACTGAAGCTTTCTTT.

The chain joins TRBV19 to TRBJ1-5; weak D call: TRBD1 (6 bases). Germline assignment: CDR1 LNHDA and CDR2 SQIVND (reference sequence). The CDR3 spans 15 residues. Trimming cost V 4 bases and J 5 bases, with 15 bases left between them. The CDR3 coding sequence is TGTGCCAGTAGTAGACCGGGACACGGTGATCAGCCCCAGCATTTT. This encodes CASSRPGHGDQPQHF.

V gene TRBV11-2 combines with J gene TRBJ1-5, with D unresolved. Trimming took off 0 bases at V and 0 bases at J, with 6 bases between the two ends. The CDR3 runs 15 residues. In germline, CDR1 is SGHAT, CDR2 FQNNGV. The CDR3 nucleotides read TGTGCCAGCAGCTTAGATTACTATAGCAATCAGCCCCAGCATTTT. It codes for CASSLDYYSNQPQHF.

The chain links TRBV7-2 to TRBJ2-3, with 8 nucleotides matching TRBD2. The CDR3 is 17 amino acids. CDR1 and CDR2 from the germline V gene are SGHTA and FQGNSA. J was trimmed by 7 bases and V by 1 base; bases with no gene match: 13. CDR3 in DNA: TGTGCCAGCAGCTTAGTTTTCATATCGGGGGGGGCAAATACGCAGTATTTT. Translated: CASSLVFISGGANTQYF.